The 22 T cell receptor beta chains listed next were all sequenced from one sample in a study of blood T cell repertoires in COVID-19. The repertoire was sequenced with immunoSEQ multiplex PCR; TCRdb's copy has only in-frame clones and lacks some. The sample holds tens of thousands of clones, about 90% seen once. Sequenced material: peripheral blood. Receptors originate from a woman older than 75 with active or convalescent COVID-19.

The genes are TRBV28 and TRBJ1-5; the match to TRBD1 covers 7 bases. CDR3 length: 14 residues. Trimming removed 7 bases from V and 0 bases from J; junction bases left unmatched: 3. CDR1 MDHEN and CDR2 SYDVKM come from the germline V gene. This CDR3 is CASTRDSSNQPQHF. DNA for the CDR3: TGTGCCAGCACCAGGGACAGTAGCAATCAGCCCCAGCATTTT.

The CDR3 loop reads CSAGTGANQPQHF. As DNA, the CDR3 is TGCAGCGCTGGGACAGGGGCTAATCAGCCCCAGCATTTT. This chain connects TRBV29-1 to TRBJ1-5, with 10 bases identical to TRBD1. Germline V lookup: CDR1 SQVTM, CDR2 ANQGSEA. The V and J ends lost 7 bases and 4 bases, in that order; junction bases with no gene match: 4. CDR3 length equals 13 residues.

This clone occurred once. The CDR3 here is CASSRDRGTGELFF. The CDR3 nucleotides are TGTGCCAGCAGCCGGGACAGGGGAACCGGGGAGCTGTTTTTT. V usage is TRBV7-8 and J usage is TRBJ2-2; 10 bases are shared with TRBD1. Germline CDR1 reads SGHVS; CDR2 reads FQNEAQ. Losses at the gene ends were 5 bases for V and 5 bases for J; bases not matched to a gene: 2. CDR3 length: 14 residues.

The J gene is TRBJ2-1, the V gene TRBV14; weak D call: TRBD1 (5 bases). Germline V gives CDR1 SGHDN, CDR2 FVKESK. V dropped 0 bases and J dropped 1 base, with 16 bases sitting between them. This CDR3 has 18 residues. CDR3 region: CASSQESYRPLSYNEQFF. DNA for the CDR3: TGTGCCAGCAGCCAAGAATCGTACAGGCCCCTTTCCTACAATGAGCAGTTCTTC.

The chain employs TRBV18 and TRBJ2-7; D might be TRBD2 (7 bases). The CDR3 totals 14 residues. Germline V gene data show CDR1 as KGHSH and CDR2 as LQKENI. With 3 bases removed from V and 5 bases from J, the gap between germline ends came to 14 bases. CDR3 residues: CASSPGRGVNEQYF. The CDR3 bases are TGTGCCAGCTCACCTGGGAGGGGGGTCAACGAGCAGTACTTC.

The chain couples TRBV28 to TRBJ1-2; D ambiguous. The germline V gene has CDR1 MDHEN and CDR2 SYDVKM. The CDR3 consists of 12 residues. The V end lost 1 base, the J end lost 4 bases, and 4 bases lay between the germline ends. DNA of the CDR3: TGTGCCAGCAGTTTATTCCGCTATGGCTACACCTTC. Its protein product is CASSLFRYGYTF.

The chain uses TRBV5-1 and TRBJ2-1; no reliable D call. The V and J ends lost 0 bases and 0 bases respectively, with 7 bases between them. In germline, CDR1 is SGHRS, CDR2 YFSETQ. The CDR3 contains 15 residues. The CDR3 loop reads CASSLVFSSYNEQFF. DNA of the CDR3: TGCGCCAGCAGCTTGGTTTTCAGCTCCTACAATGAGCAGTTCTTC.

This chain links TRBV5-4 with TRBJ1-2; a weak D match, TRBD1 (6 bases). Per germline, CDR1 SGHNT and CDR2 YYREEE (reference sequence). The CDR3 is 16 amino acids. The V end was cut by 4 bases, the J end by 1 base, with 17 bases between. The CDR3 DNA sequence: TGTGCCAGCAGCGCATTTGGGACAAGCCGTAACTATGGCTACACCTTC. As protein: CASSAFGTSRNYGYTF.

The chain has TRBV5-6 and TRBJ1-4; a possible D gene is TRBD1 (5 bases). Germline-derived CDR1 and CDR2 are SGHDT and YYEEEE. Trimming pared 4 bases from V and 3 bases from J, leaving 22 bases between. The CDR3 is 18 amino acids. The DNA for the CDR3 is TGTGCCAGCAGCCTGGATGGCAGGAAGACAGATTCTAATGAAAAACTGTTTTTT. It specifies CASSLDGRKTDSNEKLFF.

The count of this clone is one. Other DNA sequences in the sample encode the same CDR3. This chain links TRBV28 with TRBJ1-2, with 7 bases matching TRBD1. Germline CDR1 MDHEN, CDR2 SYDVKM. The ends lost 3 bases at V and 2 bases at J; junction bases unmatched: 0. This CDR3 has 13 residues. The CDR3, as DNA: TGTGCCAGCAGTTTGGGACAGAACTATGGCTACACCTTC. Translated: CASSLGQNYGYTF.

The chain employs TRBV4-3 and TRBJ2-1; the match to TRBD2 covers 7 bases. J was trimmed by 0 bases and V by 0 bases; bases with no gene match: 17. Germline V gene sequence: CDR1 LGHNA, CDR2 YSLEER. This CDR3 comprises 21 residues. For the CDR3, the DNA is TGCGCCAGCAGCCAAGATCTTCCGGCTAGCGGAGGCCTAAGCTCCTACAATGAGCAGTTCTTC. Protein sequence: CASSQDLPASGGLSSYNEQFF.

The chain employs TRBV6-5 and TRBJ1-1; possible D gene TRBD1, 6 bases. Between the trimmed V and J ends, which lost 4 bases and 4 bases, there was a span of 16 bases. CDR3 length: 15 amino acids. The germline gives CDR1 MNHEY, CDR2 SVGAGI. The CDR3 here is CASSFRPRGGTEAFF. The CDR3 DNA reads TGTGCCAGCAGTTTCCGACCAAGGGGGGGCACTGAAGCTTTCTTT.

V and J are TRBV2 and TRBJ1-1; weak D call: TRBD1 (5 bases). V lost 3 bases and J 7 bases, leaving 15 bases between the germline ends. CDR1 and CDR2 (germline): SNHLY, FYNNEI. The CDR3 length is 14 residues. CDR3 loop: CASSEGGRRGEAFF. The CDR3 region has the DNA TGTGCCAGCAGTGAGGGGGGGAGACGGGGTGAAGCTTTCTTT.

V gene TRBV2 combines with J gene TRBJ1-5; 7 nucleotides match TRBD1. The CDR3 runs to 13 residues. The junction had 5 bases not matched to a gene; V was cut back by 6 bases and J by 6 bases. Germline V gene sequence: CDR1 SNHLY, CDR2 FYNNEI. CDR3 nucleotides: TGTGCCAGCAGGGGCAGGACAGGTCAGCCCCAGCATTTT. Residues: CASRGRTGQPQHF.

This rearrangement joins TRBV5-4 to TRBJ1-2; weak D call: TRBD1 (5 bases). CDR1 SGHNT and CDR2 YYREEE come from the germline V gene (reference sequence). The CDR3 runs 16 residues. V lost 1 base, J lost 0 bases, and 13 bases lay in between. CDR3 DNA: TGTGCCAGCAGCTTGTGGGGGGTACGGGCTAACTATGGCTACACCTTC. It translates to CASSLWGVRANYGYTF.

CDR3: CASSPDPTGANSPLHF. The CDR3 region has the DNA TGTGCCAGCAGCCCTGATCCGACAGGGGCTAATTCACCCCTCCACTTT. The chain employs TRBV7-6 and TRBJ1-6; TRBD1 agrees at 8 bases. Looked up from germline, CDR1 is SGHVS and CDR2 is FNYEAQ. The CDR3 length is 16 residues. With 5 bases clipped from V and 6 bases from J, the junction kept 9 bases outside the gene matches.

The rearrangement joins TRBV11-2 to TRBJ2-5; the match to TRBD2 covers 7 bases. The V and J ends lost 5 bases and 4 bases, in that order; junction bases with no gene match: 13. This CDR3 has 16 residues. Germline V gene lookup returns CDR1 SGHAT and CDR2 FQNNGV. Here the CDR3 DNA reads TGTGCCAGCAGCCCGCCGGGACTACCTTGGAGAGAGACCCAGTACTTC. It yields the protein CASSPPGLPWRETQYF. The full variable domain, rest sourced from reference TRBV11-2 and TRBJ2-5, is EAGVAQSPRYKIIEKRQSVAFWCNPISGHATLYWYQQILGQGPKLLIQFQNNGVVDDSQLPKDRFSAERLKGVDSTLKIQPAKLEDSAVYLCASSPPGLPWRETQYFGPGTRLLVL.

This rearrangement joins TRBV9 to TRBJ1-3; 11 bases fit TRBD1. V lost 0 bases and J lost 5; bases outside the gene matches: 4. The CDR3 is 16 residues long. The germline V gene has CDR1 SGDLS and CDR2 YYNGEE. CDR3 sequence reads: CASSVGGQGARNTIYF. CDR3 DNA sequence: TGTGCCAGCAGCGTAGGAGGACAGGGGGCGAGAAACACCATATATTTT.

This chain links TRBV7-6 with TRBJ1-3; weak D call: TRBD1 (5 bases). The germline V gene has CDR1 SGHVS and CDR2 FNYEAQ. Trimming took 5 bases from V and 2 from J, leaving 16 bases between them. The length of the CDR3 is 16 residues. The CDR3 is CASSPNSGTAGNTIYF. CDR3 nucleotides: TGTGCCAGCAGCCCTAACTCAGGGACTGCTGGAAACACCATATATTTT.

The chain is built from TRBV28 and TRBJ2-1; 12 nucleotides match TRBD2. The CDR3 runs 12 residues. Germline V gene lookup returns CDR1 MDHEN and CDR2 SYDVKM. The junction had 3 bases not matched to a gene; V was cut back by 6 bases and J by 12 bases. The CDR3 loop reads CASRLAGGGQFF. CDR3 DNA: TGTGCCAGCAGGCTAGCGGGAGGGGGGCAGTTCTTC.

The rearrangement links TRBV5-8 to TRBJ2-5; 8 positions match TRBD1. V trimming: 4 bases; J trimming: 9 bases; junction bases outside the gene matches: 11. From germline, CDR1 is SGHTS and CDR2 YDEGEE. The CDR3 covers 14 residues. The CDR3 here is CASSQGTGASPQYF. Here the CDR3 DNA reads TGTGCCAGCAGCCAGGGGACAGGAGCGTCGCCCCAGTACTTC.

This clone was counted once. The chain recombines TRBV9 with TRBJ1-6, with a tentative D call TRBD1 (6 bases). Per germline, CDR1 SGDLS and CDR2 YYNGEE. The CDR3 extends over 16 amino acids. Deletions cut 0 bases from V and 9 bases from J, with 16 bases between. CDR3: CASSVEGGRGGSPLHF. The CDR3, as DNA: TGTGCCAGCAGCGTAGAAGGAGGCAGGGGTGGTTCACCCCTCCACTTT.